This T cell receptor (beta chain) is drawn from a study of human T cells and chemical hapten exposure (TCRdb year 2021). About the full investigation: For sensitization, 2% DPC in acetone was applied to a 2 cm by 2 cm area of upper inner arm skin. Patients additionally received weekly therapeutic DPC doses to the scalp throughout the roughly 25-week study period. Patch testing on the upper back used Finn chambers containing 0.01% DPC, with scoring done after 6 days according to International Contact Dermatitis Research Group standards. Alopecia areata with under or over 50% scalp involvement, alopecia totalis and alopecia universalis were represented in the patient cohort, which was mostly female. Libraries were pooled for sequencing, and per-sample TCR yields varied mainly because of small differences in library volumes within the pool. In alopecia patients, the study followed how the peripheral blood TCR repertoire changed in vivo over primary and secondary sensitization to diphenylcyclopropenone (DPC), a hapten. Patient blood was sampled pre-sensitization (week 0) and at 2, 6 and about 24 weeks after DPC sensitization. Blood for TCR sequencing was provided by twenty-nine alopecia patients at one to four time points (pre-sensitization, 2, 6 and 24 weeks). Study-wide findings and limitations: Expanded TCRs formed significantly more large CDR3 similarity clusters than pre-sensitization or healthy control sets, consistent with antigen-driven responses. Patch test score correlated positively with the number of PT1 expanded TCRs, reaching significance at thresholds 8, 16 and 32 but not at 4. Repeated subsampling changed both the strength of the expansion versus patch-test correlation and the threshold at which the correlation became significant. No change with DPC sensitization was found in the number of TCRs above 1 in 1000 frequency, and no evidence of global repertoire structure alterations was found. Because every patient had alopecia, a presumed autoimmune disease, the patients' immune response might differ from that of healthy individuals.

Explained via the paper, the time point label denotes: patch test 1, 2 weeks after DPC sensitization. The treatment or condition label here, explained by the study, means: therapeutic diphenylcyclopropenone sensitization with weekly scalp DPC. Blood at each patch-test visit was drawn before the patch test was applied. Patients were considered eligible if aged 18 to 70, diagnosed with alopecia and deemed suitable for DPC therapy, and patients were excluded if pregnant. Total RNA was isolated from unfractionated whole blood collected in Tempus Blood RNA tubes. This clonotype was counted at least ten times. Its antigen is still unknown. Base qualities were left out, and no much larger clone turns up one base away. Library preparation employed RACE. TCRdb names NextSeq 500 as the instrument used. Library preparation attached unique molecular identifiers to individual cDNA molecules for quantitative, reproducible TCR counting. Both TCR alpha and TCR beta chains were sequenced from each blood RNA sample. The published analysis was carried out like this. A median of roughly 98,000 TCRs per sample was observed, with a range of roughly 20,000 to 700,000. The Decombinator software suite was used to annotate V, J and CDR3 in the TCR reads. For the PS versus PT1 abundance plots, all samples were subsampled to the same number of TCRs (28,000). TCRs were defined as expanded if absent before sensitization and observed at least eight times at the 2-week time point. Using fastp at Q25 and MiXCR, TCRdb reprocessed the public reads and kept productive beta chains. Merged by CDR3 protein, the rows form single entries marked with the most common genes and DNA. The V and J calls, along with clone size, are taken from TCRdb and not from the paper's own processing. Counted in this sample were 45,000 to 70,000 distinct CDR3 sequences; about 9.3% of them appeared once. The ten biggest clones cover about an eighth of the sample.

The cysteine opens and the phenylalanine closes a CDR3 of 15 amino acids. The CDR3 DNA has 45 bases and is translated from base 1. The trim is 5 bases for V and 4 bases for J, with a gap of 20 bases between the germline ends. The germline V gene (reference sequence) sets CDR1 to DFQATT and CDR2 to SNEGSKA. The chain is made from TRBV20-1 and TRBJ1-2, with the D segment identity uncertain. The sequence was obtained from a woman in her thirties or forties with alopecia areata. Some clones in this sample may be carry-over from other donors' samples. Specimen: whole blood, collected in connection with sensitization to the hapten diphenylcyclopropenone (DPC). The CDR3 corresponds to CSAQTPFPSGYGYTF. In nucleotide form, the sequence is TGCAGTGCTCAAACCCCTTTCCCTTCTGGCTATGGCTACACCTTC.